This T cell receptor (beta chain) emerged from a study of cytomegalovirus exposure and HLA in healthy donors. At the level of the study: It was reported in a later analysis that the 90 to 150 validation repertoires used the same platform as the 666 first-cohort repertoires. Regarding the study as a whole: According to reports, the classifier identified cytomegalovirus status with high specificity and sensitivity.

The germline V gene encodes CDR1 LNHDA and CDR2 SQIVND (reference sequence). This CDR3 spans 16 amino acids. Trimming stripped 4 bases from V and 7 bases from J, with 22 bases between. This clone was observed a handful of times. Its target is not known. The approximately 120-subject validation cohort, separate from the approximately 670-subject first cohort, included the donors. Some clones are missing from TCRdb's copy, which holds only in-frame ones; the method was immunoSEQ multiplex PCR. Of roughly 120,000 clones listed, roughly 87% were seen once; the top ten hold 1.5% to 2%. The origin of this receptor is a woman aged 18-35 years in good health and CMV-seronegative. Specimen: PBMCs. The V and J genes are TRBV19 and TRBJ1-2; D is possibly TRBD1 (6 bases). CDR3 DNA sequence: TGTGCCAGTAGTACCCGCATCCTGCGCGTACAGGGTGGCTACACCTTC. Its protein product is CASSTRILRVQGGYTF.